Shown below are 21 T cell receptor beta chains from a single sample sequenced in a study of blood T cell repertoires in COVID-19. Sequenced by immunoSEQ multiplex PCR; TCRdb stores in-frame clones only, minus some. Of around 250,000 clones in the sample, around 80% are singletons; the top ten hold under 2%. Sample: peripheral blood. The receptors come from an elderly woman with acute or convalescent COVID-19.

The CDR3 loop reads CASSRGQPPDNEQFF. CDR3 nucleotides: TGTGCCAGCTCACGAGGACAACCCCCTGACAATGAGCAGTTCTTC. V and J are TRBV18 and TRBJ2-1; a possible D gene is TRBD1 (5 bases). Germline-derived CDR1 and CDR2 are KGHSH and LQKENI. The CDR3 has 15 amino acids. V was cut by 4 bases and J by 5 bases, with 15 bases left in between.

This sequence joins TRBV28 and TRBJ2-1; 7 positions agree with TRBD1. The germline V gene has CDR1 MDHEN and CDR2 SYDVKM. With V trimmed by 3 bases and J by 10 bases, 6 bases remained unmatched. The CDR3 runs 13 residues. CDR3 in DNA: TGTGCCAGCAGTTTGCAGACAGGGTACGAGCAGTTCTTC. Its protein product is CASSLQTGYEQFF. The variable domain in full, completed from reference TRBV28 and TRBJ2-1, reads DVKVTQSSRYLVKRTGEKVFLECVQDMDHENMFWYRQDPGLGLRLIYFSYDVKMKEKGDIPEGYSVSREKKERFSLILESASTNQTSMYLCASSLQTGYEQFFGPGTRLTVL.

This chain uses TRBV18 with TRBJ1-1; the match to TRBD1 covers 7 bases. The J segment lost 5 bases and the V segment lost 7 bases, leaving 1 base of the junction unmatched. Germline V gene data show CDR1 as KGHSH and CDR2 as LQKENI. This CDR3 comprises 11 residues. The CDR3 protein is CASLQGTEAFF. The CDR3 DNA is TGTGCCAGCTTACAGGGGACTGAAGCTTTCTTT.

This chain links TRBV29-1 with TRBJ2-7; 13 bases agree with TRBD2. Germline trimming cut 6 bases from V and 3 bases from J; bases unmatched to any gene: 8. CDR1 is SQVTM and CDR2 is ANQGSEA in the germline V gene. The length of the CDR3 is 15 residues. The CDR3 loop is CSVAAGTSGNYEQYF. CDR3 nucleotides: TGCAGCGTCGCCGCAGGGACTAGCGGGAACTACGAGCAGTACTTC.

The rearrangement joins TRBV7-2 to TRBJ1-2; TRBD1 agrees at 8 bases. This CDR3 is built from 15 residues. The V gene end was trimmed by 2 bases and the J gene end by 4 bases; junction bases not matched to a gene: 6. Germline-derived CDR1 and CDR2 are SGHTA and FQGNSA. The CDR3 coding sequence is TGTGCCAGCAGCTTAACTGCAGGGGGCATCTATGGCTACACCTTC. Amino acids: CASSLTAGGIYGYTF.

The V gene is TRBV7-8, the J gene TRBJ2-3, with TRBD2 matching over 8 bases. Looked up from germline, CDR1 is SGHVS and CDR2 is FQNEAQ. The CDR3 is made up of 16 amino acids. J gave up 2 bases and V 5 bases, and 9 bases lay outside the gene matches. The CDR3 loop reads CASSAYSGEITDTQYF. CDR3 in DNA: TGTGCCAGCAGCGCTTATAGCGGGGAGATCACAGATACGCAGTATTTT.

This chain links TRBV7-8 with TRBJ2-7; TRBD1 agrees at 10 bases. The J segment lost 3 bases and the V segment lost 5 bases, leaving 4 bases of the junction unmatched. CDR1 SGHVS and CDR2 FQNEAQ come from the germline V gene. This CDR3 region has 14 residues. The CDR3 region is CASSPRDRGYEQYF. CDR3 DNA sequence: TGTGCCAGCAGCCCTAGGGACAGGGGCTACGAGCAGTACTTC.

The V and J genes are TRBV19 and TRBJ2-3; D perhaps matches TRBD2 (6 bases). CDR1 is LNHDA and CDR2 is SQIVND in the germline V gene (reference sequence). Trimming cost V 4 bases and J 2 bases, with 28 bases left between them. This CDR3 contains 20 residues. CDR3 amino acids: CASSTPLSGQGGFITDTQYF. The DNA of the CDR3 is TGTGCCAGTAGTACCCCTCTCTCCGGGCAGGGAGGTTTTATCACAGATACGCAGTATTTT. Looking up the rest from reference TRBV19 and TRBJ2-3 gives the full variable domain: DGGITQSPKYLFRKEGQNVTLSCEQNLNHDAMYWYRQDPGQGLRLIYYSQIVNDFQKGDIAEGYSVSREKKESFPLTVTSAQKNPTAFYLCASSTPLSGQGGFITDTQYFGPGTRLTVL.

The chain has TRBV30 and TRBJ1-1, with a weak D call TRBD1 (6 bases). CDR1 is GTSNPN and CDR2 is SVGIG in the germline V gene (reference sequence). Trimming cost V 0 bases and J 1 base, with 6 bases left between them. The CDR3 totals 13 residues. The CDR3 sequence is CAWSVQGNTEAFF. The CDR3 DNA reads as TGTGCCTGGAGTGTACAGGGGAACACTGAAGCTTTCTTT.

This clone was observed a single time. This chain joins TRBV28 and TRBJ1-6; D possibly corresponds to TRBD1 (6 bases). CDR3 length equals 12 residues. Trimming pared 8 bases from V and 7 bases from J, leaving 9 bases between. Germline CDR1 reads MDHEN; CDR2 reads SYDVKM. The DNA for the CDR3 is TGTGCCAGCGGACAGCAGAATTCACCCCTCCACTTT. This sequence encodes CASGQQNSPLHF.

The genes are TRBV5-1 and TRBJ2-2; maybe TRBD2 (6 bases). V lost 2 bases, J lost 7 bases, and 12 bases lay in between. Germline CDR1 is SGHRS and CDR2 is YFSETQ. The CDR3 covers 14 residues. This CDR3 reads CASSFRAEGGELFF. The CDR3 nucleotides are TGCGCCAGCAGCTTCAGGGCGGAGGGCGGGGAGCTGTTTTTT.

The chain is built from TRBV5-1 and TRBJ1-1; 10 bases are a match to TRBD1. V lost 4 bases to trimming and J lost 4 bases; unmatched junction nucleotides: 10. This CDR3 has 16 amino acids. Germline V CDR1 and CDR2: SGHRS, YFSETQ. The CDR3 region is CASSPPTGGAGTEAFF. The CDR3 bases are TGCGCCAGCAGCCCACCGACAGGGGGCGCGGGCACTGAAGCTTTCTTT.

The rearrangement links TRBV7-2 to TRBJ2-3; 7 bases are a match to TRBD2. Germline trimming cut 1 base from V and 1 base from J; bases unmatched to any gene: 2. This CDR3 has 15 amino acids. Germline values: CDR1 SGHTA, CDR2 FQGNSA. The CDR3 sequence is CASSLDRGGTDTQYF. In DNA form, the CDR3 reads TGTGCCAGCAGCTTAGATCGGGGGGGCACAGATACGCAGTATTTT.

V gene TRBV5-1 combines with J gene TRBJ2-3; 8 nucleotides match TRBD2. Germline V gene sequence: CDR1 SGHRS, CDR2 YFSETQ. Trimming took 0 bases from V and 2 from J; bases not matched to a gene: 11. This CDR3 contains 18 residues. DNA of the CDR3: TGCGCCAGCAGCTTGGTTAGTCTAGCGGGTACAATCACAGATACGCAGTATTTT. Residues: CASSLVSLAGTITDTQYF.

There are a few counts of this clone. V usage is TRBV7-9 and J usage is TRBJ1-5; TRBD1 is a possible D gene (6 bases). V lost 4 bases, J lost 5 bases, and 9 bases lay in between. CDR3 length: 13 residues. From germline, CDR1 is SEHNR and CDR2 FQNEAQ (reference sequence). The CDR3: CASSSQGDQPQHF. The CDR3 nucleotides are TGTGCCAGCAGCTCACAGGGAGATCAGCCCCAGCATTTT.

Details on this clone: One end of the junction is discordant with germline, which a read error may explain. V and J are TRBV18 and TRBJ1-3, with D possibly matching TRBD1 (6 bases). This CDR3 has 16 amino acids. Per germline, CDR1 KGHSH and CDR2 LQKENI. Here the CDR3 reads CASPPRQESSGNTIYF. CDR3 coding DNA: TGTGCCAGCCCACCCAGACAGGAGAGCTCTGGAAACACCATATATTTT.

The chain recombines TRBV12-3 or TRBV12-4 with TRBJ2-7; D possibly corresponds to TRBD1 (6 bases). V gave up 6 bases and J gave up 7 bases, with 13 bases separating them. This CDR3 has 12 amino acids. The CDR3 DNA follows: TGTGCCAGCAGCCGTCGGACAGTGGAGCAGTACTTC. Residues: CASSRRTVEQYF.

The V gene is TRBV4-3, the J gene TRBJ1-1; TRBD1 agrees at 7 bases. V lost 2 bases to trimming and J lost 4 bases; unmatched junction nucleotides: 4. This CDR3 has 14 amino acids. Germline CDR1 LGHNA, CDR2 YSLEER. CDR3 sequence: CASSQTGVGTEAFF. In nucleotides, the CDR3 is TGCGCCAGCAGCCAAACAGGGGTAGGCACTGAAGCTTTCTTT.

The rearrangement links TRBV4-1 to TRBJ2-7, with 9 bases matching TRBD1. This CDR3 comprises 16 residues. Germline-derived CDR1 and CDR2 are MGHRA and YSYEKL. Losses at the gene ends were 1 base for V and 2 bases for J; bases not matched to a gene: 6. The CDR3 sequence: CASSQVAGQGTYEQYF. The CDR3 DNA follows: TGCGCCAGCAGCCAAGTGGCGGGACAGGGAACCTACGAGCAGTACTTC.

The chain links TRBV7-3 to TRBJ2-7; TRBD1 agrees at 10 bases. Per germline, CDR1 SGHTA and CDR2 FQGTGA. V shed 4 bases and J 3 bases; nucleotides not matched to a gene: 9. The CDR3 is 16 amino acids. The CDR3: CASSSAPGQGIYEQYF. Written as DNA, the CDR3 is TGTGCCAGCAGCTCGGCTCCGGGACAGGGGATCTACGAGCAGTACTTC.

The genes are TRBV7-3 and TRBJ2-7; D perhaps matches TRBD1 (6 bases). CDR3 length equals 13 residues. Deletions cut 4 bases from V and 0 bases from J, with 7 bases between. Per the germline V gene, CDR1 is SGHTA and CDR2 is FQGTGA. The CDR3 DNA sequence: TGTGCCAGCAGCTCGGACAGCTCCTACGAGCAGTACTTC. Protein: CASSSDSSYEQYF.